This TCR beta chain was profiled in a study of OX40 agonist ivuxolimab in advanced cancers. Across the whole study: Two patients with cutaneous melanoma and one with hepatocellular carcinoma, three in total, showed partial responses. Study-wide results and limits: At 0.1 to 3.0 mg/kg and by week 6, CD4+ and CD8+ T cells in the blood had expanded clonally.

CDR1 is SGDLS, CDR2 YYNGEE, per germline. The V end lost 4 bases, the J end lost 6 bases, and 14 bases lay between the germline ends. The CDR3 loop spans 14 amino acids. On this clone itself: Its target is unknown.

The data were produced by immunoSEQ multiplex PCR, yet TCRdb's version contains in-frame clones alone and is incomplete. The data contain 41,000 or so clones, around 73% of them singletons. The chain joins TRBV9 to TRBJ2-1; D is perhaps TRBD2 (6 bases). Sequenced here: CD4+ or CD8+ T cells sorted from blood, sampled in a trial of the OX40 agonist ivuxolimab. The TCR was taken from an adult with an advanced solid tumor such as melanoma, head and neck, liver or kidney cancer. CDR3 amino acids: CASSLETSRNEQFF. Written as DNA, the CDR3 is TGTGCCAGCAGCTTAGAGACTAGTCGCAATGAGCAGTTCTTC.